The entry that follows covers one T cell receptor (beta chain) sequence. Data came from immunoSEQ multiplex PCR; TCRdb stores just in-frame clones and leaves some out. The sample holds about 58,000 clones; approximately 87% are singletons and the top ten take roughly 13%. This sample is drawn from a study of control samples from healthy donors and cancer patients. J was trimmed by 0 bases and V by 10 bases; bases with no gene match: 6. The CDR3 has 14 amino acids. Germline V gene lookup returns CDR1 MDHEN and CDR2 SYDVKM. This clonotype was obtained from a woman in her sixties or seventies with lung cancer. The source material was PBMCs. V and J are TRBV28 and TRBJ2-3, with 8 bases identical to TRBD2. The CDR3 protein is CATRGGTSTDTQYF. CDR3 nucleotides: TGTGCCACCCGGGGGGGAACTAGCACAGATACGCAGTATTTT.